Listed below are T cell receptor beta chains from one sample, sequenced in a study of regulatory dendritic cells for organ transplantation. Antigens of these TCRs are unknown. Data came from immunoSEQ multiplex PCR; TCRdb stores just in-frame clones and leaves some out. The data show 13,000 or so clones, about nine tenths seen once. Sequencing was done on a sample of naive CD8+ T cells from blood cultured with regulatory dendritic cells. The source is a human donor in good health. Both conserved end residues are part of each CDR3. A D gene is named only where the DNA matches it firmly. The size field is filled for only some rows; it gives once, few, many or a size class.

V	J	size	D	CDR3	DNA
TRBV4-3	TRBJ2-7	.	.	CASSQESGTFYEQYF	TGCGCCAGCAGCCAGGAATCCGGGACTTTCTACGAGCAGTACTTC
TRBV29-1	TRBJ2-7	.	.	CSVESFGPGLDSYEQYF	TGCAGCGTTGAATCTTTTGGGCCGGGACTGGACTCCTACGAGCAGTACTTC
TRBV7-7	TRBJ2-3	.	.	CASSLRSGSGTDTQYF	TGTGCTAGCAGCTTGCGTTCGGGGTCGGGCACAGATACGCAGTATTTT
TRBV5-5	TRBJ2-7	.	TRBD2	CASSSDSGGSYEQYF	TGTGCCAGCAGCTCGGATTCGGGGGGGTCCTACGAGCAGTACTTC
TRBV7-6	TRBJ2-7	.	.	CASSLDFGGNGQYF	TGTGCCAGCAGCTTAGATTTTGGAGGTAATGGGCAGTACTTC
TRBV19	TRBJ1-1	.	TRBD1	CASSPRQGGTEAFF	TGTGCCAGTAGTCCACGACAGGGAGGAACTGAAGCTTTCTTT
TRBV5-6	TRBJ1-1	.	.	CASSLIGMNTEAFF	TGTGCCAGCAGCTTGATCGGCATGAACACTGAAGCTTTCTTT
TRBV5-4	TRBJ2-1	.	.	CASSLGWGNEQFF	TGTGCCAGCAGCTTGGGGTGGGGGAATGAGCAGTTCTTC
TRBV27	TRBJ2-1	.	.	CASSFGLSYNEQFF	TGTGCCAGCAGTTTCGGACTCTCCTACAATGAGCAGTTCTTC
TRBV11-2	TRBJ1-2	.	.	CASSLEFGLNYGYTF	TGTGCCAGCAGCTTAGAGTTCGGGCTGAACTATGGCTACACCTTC
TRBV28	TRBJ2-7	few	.	CASTDTYEQYF	TGTGCCAGCACGGACACTTACGAGCAGTACTTC
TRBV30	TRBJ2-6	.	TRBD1	CAWSPQGAGSGANVLTF	TGTGCCTGGAGTCCCCAGGGGGCGGGATCTGGGGCCAACGTCCTGACTTTC
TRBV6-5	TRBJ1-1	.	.	CASHRTVLAEAFF	TGTGCCAGCCACCGGACAGTACTCGCTGAAGCTTTCTTT
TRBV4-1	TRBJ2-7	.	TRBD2	CASSQVLAGFYEQYF	TGCGCCAGCAGCCAAGTTCTAGCGGGCTTCTACGAGCAGTACTTC
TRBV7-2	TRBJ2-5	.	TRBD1	CASSHNRGYQETQYF	TGTGCCAGCAGTCATAACAGGGGGTACCAAGAGACCCAGTACTTC